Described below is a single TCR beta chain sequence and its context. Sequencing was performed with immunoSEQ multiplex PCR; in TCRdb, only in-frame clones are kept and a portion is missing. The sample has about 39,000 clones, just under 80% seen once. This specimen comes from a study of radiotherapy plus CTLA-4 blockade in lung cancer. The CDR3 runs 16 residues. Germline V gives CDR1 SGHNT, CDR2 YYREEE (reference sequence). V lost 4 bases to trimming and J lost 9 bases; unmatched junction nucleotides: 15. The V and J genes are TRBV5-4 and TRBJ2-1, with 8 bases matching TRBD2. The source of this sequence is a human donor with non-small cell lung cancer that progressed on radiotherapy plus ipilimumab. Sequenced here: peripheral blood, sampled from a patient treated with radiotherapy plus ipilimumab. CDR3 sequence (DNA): TGTGCCAGCAGCGCCGGGACTAGGAGTAAGTTGTCTGAGCAGTTCTTC. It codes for CASSAGTRSKLSEQFF. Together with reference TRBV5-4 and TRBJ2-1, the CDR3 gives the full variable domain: ETGVTQSPTHLIKTRGQQVTLRCSSQSGHNTVSWYQQALGQGPQFIFQYYREEENGRGNFPPRFSGLQFPNYSSELNVNALELDDSALYLCASSAGTRSKLSEQFFGPGTRLTVL.